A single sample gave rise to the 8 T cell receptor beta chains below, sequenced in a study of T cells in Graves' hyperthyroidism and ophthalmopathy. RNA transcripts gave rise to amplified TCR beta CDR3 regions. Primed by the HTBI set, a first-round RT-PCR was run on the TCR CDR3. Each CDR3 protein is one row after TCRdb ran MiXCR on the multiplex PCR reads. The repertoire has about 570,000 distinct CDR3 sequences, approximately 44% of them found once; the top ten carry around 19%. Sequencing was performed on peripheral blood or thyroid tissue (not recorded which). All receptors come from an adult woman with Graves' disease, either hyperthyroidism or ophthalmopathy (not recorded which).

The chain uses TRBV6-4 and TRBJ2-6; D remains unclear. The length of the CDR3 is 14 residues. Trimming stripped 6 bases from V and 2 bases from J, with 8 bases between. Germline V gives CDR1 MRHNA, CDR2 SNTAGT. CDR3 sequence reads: CASSMGTGANVLTF. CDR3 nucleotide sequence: TGTGCCAGCAGCATGGGGACTGGGGCCAACGTCCTGACTTTC.

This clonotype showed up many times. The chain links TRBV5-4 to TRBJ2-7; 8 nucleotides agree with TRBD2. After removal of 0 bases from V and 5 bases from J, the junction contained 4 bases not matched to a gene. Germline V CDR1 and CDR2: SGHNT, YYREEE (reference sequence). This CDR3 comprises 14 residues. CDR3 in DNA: TGTGCCAGCAGCTTGGAGAGCGGGAGTAACGAGCAGTACTTC. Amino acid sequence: CASSLESGSNEQYF.

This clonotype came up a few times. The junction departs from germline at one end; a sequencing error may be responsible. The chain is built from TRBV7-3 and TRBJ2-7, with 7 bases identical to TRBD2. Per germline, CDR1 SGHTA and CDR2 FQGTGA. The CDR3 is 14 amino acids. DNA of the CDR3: TGTGCCAGCAGTTTAAGGGAGGGAGCGTACGAGCGGTACTTC. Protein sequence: CASSLREGAYERYF.

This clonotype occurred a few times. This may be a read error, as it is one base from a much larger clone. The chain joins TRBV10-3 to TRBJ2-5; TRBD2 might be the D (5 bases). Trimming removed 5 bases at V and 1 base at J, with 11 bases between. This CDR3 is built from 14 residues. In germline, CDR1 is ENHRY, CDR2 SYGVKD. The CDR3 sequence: CAISYVGVQETQYF. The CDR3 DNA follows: TGTGCCATCAGTTACGTGGGAGTCCAAGAGACCCAGTACTTC.

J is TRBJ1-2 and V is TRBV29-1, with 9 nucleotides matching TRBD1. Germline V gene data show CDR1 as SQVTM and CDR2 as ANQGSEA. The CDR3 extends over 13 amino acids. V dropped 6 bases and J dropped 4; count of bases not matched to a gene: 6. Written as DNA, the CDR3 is TGCAGCGTCTTACAGGGGGCAGGCTATGGCTACACCTTC. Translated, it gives CSVLQGAGYGYTF.

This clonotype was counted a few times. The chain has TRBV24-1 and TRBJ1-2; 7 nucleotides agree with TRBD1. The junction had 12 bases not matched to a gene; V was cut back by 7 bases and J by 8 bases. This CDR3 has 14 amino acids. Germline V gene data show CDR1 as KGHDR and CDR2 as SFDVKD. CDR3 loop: CATRNRQGWDGYTF. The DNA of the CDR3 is TGTGCCACCAGAAATAGACAGGGTTGGGACGGCTACACCTTC.

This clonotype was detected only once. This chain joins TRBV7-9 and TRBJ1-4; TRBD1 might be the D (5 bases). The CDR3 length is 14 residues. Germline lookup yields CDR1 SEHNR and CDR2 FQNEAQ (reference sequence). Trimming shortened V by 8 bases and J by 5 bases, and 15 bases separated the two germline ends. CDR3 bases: TGTGCCAGCTTAGGGGTAGGGGAGAATGAAAAACTGTTTTTT. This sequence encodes CASLGVGENEKLFF.

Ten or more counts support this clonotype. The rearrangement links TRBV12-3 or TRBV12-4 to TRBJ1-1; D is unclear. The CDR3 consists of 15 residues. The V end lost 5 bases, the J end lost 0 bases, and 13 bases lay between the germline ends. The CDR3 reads CASSPDEYLNTEAFF. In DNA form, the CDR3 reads TGTGCCAGCAGTCCGGACGAGTACCTGAACACTGAAGCTTTCTTT.